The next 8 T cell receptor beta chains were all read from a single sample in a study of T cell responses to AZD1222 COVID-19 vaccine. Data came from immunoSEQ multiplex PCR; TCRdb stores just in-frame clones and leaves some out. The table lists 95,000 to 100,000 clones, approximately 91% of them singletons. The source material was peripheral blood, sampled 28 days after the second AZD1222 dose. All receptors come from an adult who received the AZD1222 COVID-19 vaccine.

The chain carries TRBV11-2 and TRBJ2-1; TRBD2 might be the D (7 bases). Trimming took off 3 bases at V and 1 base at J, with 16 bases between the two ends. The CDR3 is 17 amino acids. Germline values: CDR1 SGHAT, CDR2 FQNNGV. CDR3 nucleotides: TGTGCCAGCAGCTTCCCCGAGGGGGGGAGATCCTACAATGAGCAGTTCTTC. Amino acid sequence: CASSFPEGGRSYNEQFF.

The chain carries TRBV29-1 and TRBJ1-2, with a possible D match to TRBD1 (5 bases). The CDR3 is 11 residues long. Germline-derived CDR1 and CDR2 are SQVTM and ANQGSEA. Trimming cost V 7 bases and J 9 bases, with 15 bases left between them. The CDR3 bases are TGCAGCGCGGCCCGGGACGGCCGCTACACCTTC. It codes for CSAARDGRYTF. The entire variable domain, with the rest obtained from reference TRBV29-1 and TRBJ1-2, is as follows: SAVISQKPSRDICQRGTSLTIQCQVDSQVTMMFWYRQQPGQSLTLIATANQGSEATYESGFVIDKFPISRPNLTFSTLTVSNMSPEDSSIYLCSAARDGRYTFGSGTRLTVV.

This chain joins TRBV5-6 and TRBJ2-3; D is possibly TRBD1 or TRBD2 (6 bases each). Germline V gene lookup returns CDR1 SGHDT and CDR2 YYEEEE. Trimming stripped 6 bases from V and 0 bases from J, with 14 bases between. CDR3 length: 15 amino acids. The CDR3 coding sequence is TGTGCCAGCACCTCCTGGAGGGGGAGCACAGATACGCAGTATTTT. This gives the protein CASTSWRGSTDTQYF.

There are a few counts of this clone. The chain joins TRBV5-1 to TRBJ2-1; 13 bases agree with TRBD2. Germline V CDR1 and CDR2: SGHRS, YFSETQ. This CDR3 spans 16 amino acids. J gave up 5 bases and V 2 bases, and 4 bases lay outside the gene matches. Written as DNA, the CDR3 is TGCGCCAGCAGCTTCAGGACTAGCGGGAGCGACAATGAGCAGTTCTTC. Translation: CASSFRTSGSDNEQFF.

As DNA, the CDR3 is TGTGCCAGCAGCGTAGGAGCGGGGAGGGGGACCGGGGAGCTGTTTTTT. Residues: CASSVGAGRGTGELFF. The chain couples TRBV9 to TRBJ2-2; TRBD2 might be the D (7 bases). CDR3 length: 16 residues. The V and J ends lost 0 bases and 5 bases respectively, with 14 bases between them. Germline CDR1 SGDLS, CDR2 YYNGEE.

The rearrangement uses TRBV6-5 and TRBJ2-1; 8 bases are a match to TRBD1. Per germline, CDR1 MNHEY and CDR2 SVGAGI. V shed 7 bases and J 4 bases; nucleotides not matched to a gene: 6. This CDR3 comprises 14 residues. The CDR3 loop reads CASTRQGPYNEQFF. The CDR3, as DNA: TGTGCCAGCACCAGACAGGGGCCTTACAATGAGCAGTTCTTC.

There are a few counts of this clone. Here the CDR3 DNA reads TGTGCCAGCAGCCCTCCCGGGACAGGGACGGAAGTGCAGTACTTC. This gives the protein CASSPPGTGTEVQYF. The chain employs TRBV7-9 and TRBJ2-7; 9 positions match TRBD1. CDR1 and CDR2 from the germline V gene are SEHNR and FQNEAQ (reference sequence). Trimming at V came to 5 bases and at J to 9 bases, leaving 14 bases not matched to a gene. The CDR3 has 15 residues.

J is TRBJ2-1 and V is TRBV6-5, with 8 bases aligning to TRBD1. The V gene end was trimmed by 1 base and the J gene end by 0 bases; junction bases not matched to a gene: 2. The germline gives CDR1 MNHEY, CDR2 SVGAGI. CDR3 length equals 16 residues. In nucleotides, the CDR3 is TGTGCCAGCAGTTACTACAGGGGGAGCTCCTACAATGAGCAGTTCTTC. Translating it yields CASSYYRGSSYNEQFF.